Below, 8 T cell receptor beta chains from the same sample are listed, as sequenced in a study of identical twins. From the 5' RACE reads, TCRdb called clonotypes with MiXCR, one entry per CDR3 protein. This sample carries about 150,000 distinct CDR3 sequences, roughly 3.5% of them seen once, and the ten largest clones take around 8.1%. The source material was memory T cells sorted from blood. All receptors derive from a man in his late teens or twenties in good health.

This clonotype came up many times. The CDR3: CASSLGQGIPEAFF. The CDR3 region has the DNA TGTGCCAGCAGTTTAGGTCAGGGAATCCCTGAAGCTTTCTTT. V is TRBV27 and J is TRBJ1-1; possibly TRBD1 for D (5 bases). V lost 2 bases and J 6 bases, leaving 13 bases between the germline ends. The CDR3 loop spans 14 amino acids. CDR1 is MNHEY, CDR2 SMNVEV, per germline (reference sequence).

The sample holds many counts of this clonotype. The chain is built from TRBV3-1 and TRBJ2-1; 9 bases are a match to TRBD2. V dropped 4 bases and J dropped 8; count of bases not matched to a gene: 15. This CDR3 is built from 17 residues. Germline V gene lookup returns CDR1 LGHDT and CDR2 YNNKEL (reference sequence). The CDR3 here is CASSLRTSAASFHEQFF. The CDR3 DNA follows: TGTGCCAGCAGCCTTCGGACTAGCGCCGCGTCATTCCATGAGCAGTTCTTC.

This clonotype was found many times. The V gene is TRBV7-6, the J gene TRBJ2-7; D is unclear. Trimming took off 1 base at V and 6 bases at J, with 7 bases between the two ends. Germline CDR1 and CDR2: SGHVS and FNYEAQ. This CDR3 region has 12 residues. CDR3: CASSLGDSEQYF. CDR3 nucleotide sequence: TGTGCCAGCAGCTTAGGGGATAGCGAGCAGTACTTC.

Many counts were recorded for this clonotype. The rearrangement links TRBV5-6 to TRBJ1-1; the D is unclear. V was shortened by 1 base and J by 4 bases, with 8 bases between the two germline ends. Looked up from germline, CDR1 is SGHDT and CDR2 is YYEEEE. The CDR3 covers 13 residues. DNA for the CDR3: TGTGCCAGCAGCTTGCCCGGGGTCACTGAAGCTTTCTTT. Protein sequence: CASSLPGVTEAFF.

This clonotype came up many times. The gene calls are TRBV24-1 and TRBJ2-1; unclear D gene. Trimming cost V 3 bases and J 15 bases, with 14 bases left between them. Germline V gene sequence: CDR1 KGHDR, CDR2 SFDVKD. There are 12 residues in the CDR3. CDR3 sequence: CATSDRIDRRFF. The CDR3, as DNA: TGTGCCACCAGTGATAGGATAGATAGACGGTTCTTC.

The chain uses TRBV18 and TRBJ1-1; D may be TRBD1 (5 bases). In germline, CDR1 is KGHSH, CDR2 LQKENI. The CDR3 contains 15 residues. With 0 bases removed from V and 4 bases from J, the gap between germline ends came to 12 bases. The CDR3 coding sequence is TGTGCCAGCTCACCACCCGAGGGACTGAGCACTGAAGCTTTCTTT. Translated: CASSPPEGLSTEAFF. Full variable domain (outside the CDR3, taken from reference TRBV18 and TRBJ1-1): NAGVMQNPRHLVRRRGQEARLRCSPMKGHSHVYWYRQLPEEGLKFMVYLQKENIIDESGMPKERFSAEFPKEGPSILRIQQVVRGDSAAYFCASSPPEGLSTEAFFGQGTRLTVV.

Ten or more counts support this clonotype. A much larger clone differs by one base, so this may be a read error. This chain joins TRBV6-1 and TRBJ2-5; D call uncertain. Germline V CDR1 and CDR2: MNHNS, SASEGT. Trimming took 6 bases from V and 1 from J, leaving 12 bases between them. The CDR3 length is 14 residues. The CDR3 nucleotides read TGTGCCAGCAGACCGTACCGAGGCCAAGAGACCCAGTACTTC. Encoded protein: CASRPYRGQETQYF.

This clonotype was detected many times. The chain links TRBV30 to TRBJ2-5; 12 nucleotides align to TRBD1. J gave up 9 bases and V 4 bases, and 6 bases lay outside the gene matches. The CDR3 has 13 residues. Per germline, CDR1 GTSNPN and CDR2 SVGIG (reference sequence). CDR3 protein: CAWTGQGASAQYF. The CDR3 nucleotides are TGTGCCTGGACGGGACAGGGGGCATCGGCCCAGTACTTC.